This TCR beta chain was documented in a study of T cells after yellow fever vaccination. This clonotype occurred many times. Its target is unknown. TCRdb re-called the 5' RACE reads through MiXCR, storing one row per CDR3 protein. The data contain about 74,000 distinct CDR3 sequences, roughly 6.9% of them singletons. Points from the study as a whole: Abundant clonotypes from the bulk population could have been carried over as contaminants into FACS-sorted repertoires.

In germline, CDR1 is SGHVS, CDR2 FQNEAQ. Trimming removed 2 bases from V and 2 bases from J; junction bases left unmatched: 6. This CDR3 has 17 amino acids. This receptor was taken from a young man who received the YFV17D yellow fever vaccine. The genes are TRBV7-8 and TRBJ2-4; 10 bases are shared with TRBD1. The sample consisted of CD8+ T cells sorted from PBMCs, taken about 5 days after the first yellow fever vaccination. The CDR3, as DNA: TGTGCCAGCAGCTTAATTGGGACAGGGGATTCCAAAAACATTCAGTACTTC. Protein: CASSLIGTGDSKNIQYF.